This T cell receptor beta chain was documented in a study of tumor-infiltrating lymphocytes in primary liver carcinoma. Study-level background: Through surgical resection, the patients' primary liver carcinoma was treated. Sequenced samples came back with roughly 3.65 to 7.5 million productive TCRbeta reads, and the counts looked alike across tissue types. Whole-study findings and limits: Relative to blood, tumors carried a significantly larger fraction of the repertoire in their top 250 clones (p = 0.039).

Total RNA (approximately 500 ng) served as template for TCR beta cDNA synthesis primed by a constant-region primer. Investigators got TCR beta libraries out of three nested multiplex PCR rounds, done with slightly modified ARM-PCR. The study ran its first two PCR rounds for roughly 9 cycles each, using TRBV1-TRBV30 forward primers and a C-beta reverse primer. Each CDR3 protein is one row after TCRdb ran MiXCR on the multiplex PCR reads. The repertoire consists of about 200,000 distinct CDR3 sequences, with roughly two thirds occurring once and the leading ten covering roughly 7%. For this clonotype: Its target is not known.

The study extracted blood RNA from unsorted whole blood and also extracted germline DNA. Patients had chronic HBV infection and were treatment-naive. V lost 1 base, J lost 8 bases, and 17 bases stayed unmatched. The germline gives CDR1 LGHNA, CDR2 YNFKEQ. This CDR3 has 20 amino acids. The sequenced sample consisted of peripheral blood. The TCR sequence derives from an older woman with primary liver carcinoma and hepatitis B virus infection. The chain joins TRBV4-2 to TRBJ2-1, with TRBD2 matching over 13 bases. CDR3 protein: CASSQVDWTSGRITYDEQFF. The CDR3 bases are TGTGCCAGCAGCCAAGTAGATTGGACTAGCGGGAGAATCACGTACGATGAGCAGTTCTTC.